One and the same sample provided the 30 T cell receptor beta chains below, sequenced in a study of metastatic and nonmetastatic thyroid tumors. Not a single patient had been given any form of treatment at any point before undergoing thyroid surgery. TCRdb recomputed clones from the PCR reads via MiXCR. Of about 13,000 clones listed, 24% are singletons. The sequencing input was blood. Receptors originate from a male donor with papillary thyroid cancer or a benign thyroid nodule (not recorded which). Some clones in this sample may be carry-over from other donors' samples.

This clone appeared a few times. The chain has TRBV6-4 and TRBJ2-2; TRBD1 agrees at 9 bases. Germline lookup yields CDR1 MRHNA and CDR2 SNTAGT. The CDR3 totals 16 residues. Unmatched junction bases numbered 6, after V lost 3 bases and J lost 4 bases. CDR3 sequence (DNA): TGTGCCAGCAGTGAAGGGACAGGGCGTAGCACCGGGGAGCTGTTTTTT. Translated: CASSEGTGRSTGELFF.

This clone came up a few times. The CDR3 coding sequence is TGTGCCAGCAGTTACCGGAGGTACACTGAAGCTTTCTTT. Its protein is CASSYRRYTEAFF. This chain uses TRBV6-2 or TRBV6-3 with TRBJ1-1; D is undetermined. Per the germline V gene, CDR1 is MNHEY and CDR2 is SVGEGT. This CDR3 has 13 amino acids. V lost 2 bases and J 3 bases, leaving 7 bases between the germline ends.

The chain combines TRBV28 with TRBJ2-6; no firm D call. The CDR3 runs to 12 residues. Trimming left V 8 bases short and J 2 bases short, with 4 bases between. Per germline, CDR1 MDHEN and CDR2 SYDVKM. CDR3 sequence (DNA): TGTGCCAGCTCAGCTGGGGCCAACGTCCTGACTTTC. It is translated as CASSAGANVLTF.

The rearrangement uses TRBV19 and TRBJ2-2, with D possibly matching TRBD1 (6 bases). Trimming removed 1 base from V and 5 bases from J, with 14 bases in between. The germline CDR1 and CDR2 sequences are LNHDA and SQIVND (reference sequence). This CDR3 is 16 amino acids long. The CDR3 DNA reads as TGTGCCAGTAGTATAGGCTTTGGGACATCAACCGGGGAGCTGTTTTTT. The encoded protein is CASSIGFGTSTGELFF. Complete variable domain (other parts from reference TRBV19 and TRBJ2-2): DGGITQSPKYLFRKEGQNVTLSCEQNLNHDAMYWYRQDPGQGLRLIYYSQIVNDFQKGDIAEGYSVSREKKESFPLTVTSAQKNPTAFYLCASSIGFGTSTGELFFGEGSRLTVL.

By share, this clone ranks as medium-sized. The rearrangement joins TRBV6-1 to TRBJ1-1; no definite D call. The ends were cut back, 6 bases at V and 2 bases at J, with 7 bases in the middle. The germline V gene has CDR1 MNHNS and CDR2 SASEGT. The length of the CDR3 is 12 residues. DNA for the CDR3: TGTGCCAGCAGCCACCCAAACACTGAAGCTTTCTTT. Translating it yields CASSHPNTEAFF.

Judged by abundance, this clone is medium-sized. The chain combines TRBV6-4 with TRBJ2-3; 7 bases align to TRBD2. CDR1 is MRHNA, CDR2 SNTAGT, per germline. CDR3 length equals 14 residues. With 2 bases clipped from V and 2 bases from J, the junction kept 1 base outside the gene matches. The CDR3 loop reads CASSDGGDTDTQYF. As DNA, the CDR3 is TGTGCCAGCAGTGACGGGGGGGACACAGATACGCAGTATTTT.

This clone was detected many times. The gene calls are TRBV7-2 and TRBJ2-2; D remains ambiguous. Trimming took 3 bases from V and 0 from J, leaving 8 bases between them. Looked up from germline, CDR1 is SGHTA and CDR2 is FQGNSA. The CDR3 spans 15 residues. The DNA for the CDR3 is TGTGCCAGCAGCTTTAGACGGGCGAACACCGGGGAGCTGTTTTTT. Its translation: CASSFRRANTGELFF.

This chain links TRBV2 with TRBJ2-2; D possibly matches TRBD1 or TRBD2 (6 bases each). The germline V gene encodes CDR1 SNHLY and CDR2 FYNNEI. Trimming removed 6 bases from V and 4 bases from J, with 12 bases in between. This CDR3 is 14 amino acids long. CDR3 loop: CASRPGGGTGELFF. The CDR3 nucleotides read TGTGCCAGCAGACCCGGAGGGGGCACCGGGGAGCTGTTTTTT.

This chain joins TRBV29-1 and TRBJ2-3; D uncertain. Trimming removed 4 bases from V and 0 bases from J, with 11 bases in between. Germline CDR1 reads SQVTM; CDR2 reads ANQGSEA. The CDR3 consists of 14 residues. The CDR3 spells CSVGRGSSTDTQYF. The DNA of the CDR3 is TGCAGCGTTGGAAGAGGCTCTAGCACAGATACGCAGTATTTT.

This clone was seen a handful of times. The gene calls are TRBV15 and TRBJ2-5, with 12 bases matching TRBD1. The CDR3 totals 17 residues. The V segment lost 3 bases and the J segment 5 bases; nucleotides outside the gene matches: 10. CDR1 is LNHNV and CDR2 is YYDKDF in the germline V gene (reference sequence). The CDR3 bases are TGTGCCACCAGCAGTCGTCCCGGGACAGGGGGCTGGGAGACCCAGTACTTC. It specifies CATSSRPGTGGWETQYF.

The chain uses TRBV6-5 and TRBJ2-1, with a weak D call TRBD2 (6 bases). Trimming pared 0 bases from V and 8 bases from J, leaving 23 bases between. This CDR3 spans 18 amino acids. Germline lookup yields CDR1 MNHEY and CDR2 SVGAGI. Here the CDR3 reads CASSYSRFGVWRGDEQFF. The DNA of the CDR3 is TGTGCCAGCAGTTACTCCCGATTTGGGGTATGGCGGGGCGATGAGCAGTTCTTC.

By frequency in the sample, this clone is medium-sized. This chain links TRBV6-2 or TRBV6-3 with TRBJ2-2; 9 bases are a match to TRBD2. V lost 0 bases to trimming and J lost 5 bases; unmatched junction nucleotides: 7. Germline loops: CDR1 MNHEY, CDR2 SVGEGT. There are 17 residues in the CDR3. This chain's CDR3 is CASSYSPLAGPTGELFF. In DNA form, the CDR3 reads TGTGCCAGCAGTTACTCACCCCTAGCGGGGCCGACCGGGGAGCTGTTTTTT.

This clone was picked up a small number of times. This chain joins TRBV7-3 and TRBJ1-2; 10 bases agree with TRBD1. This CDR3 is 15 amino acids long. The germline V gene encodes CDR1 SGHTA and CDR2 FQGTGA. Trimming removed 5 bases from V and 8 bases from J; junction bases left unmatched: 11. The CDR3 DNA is TGTGCCAGCAGCCTTACCTCCGGGACAGGGGAAGGCTACACCTTC. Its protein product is CASSLTSGTGEGYTF.

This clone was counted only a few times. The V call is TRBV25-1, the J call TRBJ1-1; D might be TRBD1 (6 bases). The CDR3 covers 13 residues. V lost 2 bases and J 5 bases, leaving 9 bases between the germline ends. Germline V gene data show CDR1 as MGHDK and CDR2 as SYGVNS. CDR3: CASSERQETEAFF. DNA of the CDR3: TGTGCCAGCAGTGAACGACAGGAAACTGAAGCTTTCTTT.

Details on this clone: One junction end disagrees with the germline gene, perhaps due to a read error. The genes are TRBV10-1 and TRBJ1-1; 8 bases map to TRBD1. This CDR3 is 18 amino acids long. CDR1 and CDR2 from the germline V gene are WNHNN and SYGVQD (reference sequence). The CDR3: CAISPGGQGARGSTEAFF. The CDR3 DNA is TGCGCCATCAGTCCCGGTGGACAGGGTGCCAGAGGGAGTACTGAAGCTTTCTTT.

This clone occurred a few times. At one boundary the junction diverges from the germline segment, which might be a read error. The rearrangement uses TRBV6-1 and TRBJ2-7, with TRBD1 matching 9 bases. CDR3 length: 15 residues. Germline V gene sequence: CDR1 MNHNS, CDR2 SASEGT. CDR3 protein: CASSEGGTGSSEQYF. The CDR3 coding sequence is TGTGCCAGCAGTGAAGGGGGGACAGGGTCCTCCGAGCAGTACTTC.

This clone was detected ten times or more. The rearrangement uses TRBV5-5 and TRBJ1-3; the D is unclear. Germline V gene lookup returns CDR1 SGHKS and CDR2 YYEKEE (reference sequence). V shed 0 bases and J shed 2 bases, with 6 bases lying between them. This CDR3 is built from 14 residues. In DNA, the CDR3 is TGTGCCAGCAGCTTGGGGGGAGCTGGAAACACCATATATTTT. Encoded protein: CASSLGGAGNTIYF.

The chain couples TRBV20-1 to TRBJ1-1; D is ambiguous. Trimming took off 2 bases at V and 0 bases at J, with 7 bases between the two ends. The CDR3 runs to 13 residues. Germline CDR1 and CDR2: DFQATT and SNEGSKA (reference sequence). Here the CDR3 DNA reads TGCAGTGCTAGACCGTCCCTGAACACTGAAGCTTTCTTT. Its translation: CSARPSLNTEAFF.

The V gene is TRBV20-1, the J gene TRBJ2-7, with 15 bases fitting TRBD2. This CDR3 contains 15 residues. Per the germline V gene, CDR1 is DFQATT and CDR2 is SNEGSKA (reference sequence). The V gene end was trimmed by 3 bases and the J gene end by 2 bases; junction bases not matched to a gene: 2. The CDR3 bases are TGCAGTGCTAGTCGGACTAGCGGGAGGGCCTACGAGCAGTACTTC. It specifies CSASRTSGRAYEQYF.

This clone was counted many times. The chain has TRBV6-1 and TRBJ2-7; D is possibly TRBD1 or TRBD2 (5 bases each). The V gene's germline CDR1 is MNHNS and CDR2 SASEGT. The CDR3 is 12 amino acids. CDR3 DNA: TGTGCTACAGCCGGGGCCCCCTACGAGCAGTACTTC. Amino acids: CATAGAPYEQYF.

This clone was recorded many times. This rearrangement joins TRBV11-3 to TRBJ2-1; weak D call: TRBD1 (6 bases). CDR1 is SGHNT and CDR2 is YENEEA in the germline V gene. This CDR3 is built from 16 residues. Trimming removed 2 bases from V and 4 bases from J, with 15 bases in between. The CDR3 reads CASSLISGAAYNEQFF. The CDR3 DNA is TGTGCCAGCAGCTTAATCTCAGGGGCGGCGTACAATGAGCAGTTCTTC.

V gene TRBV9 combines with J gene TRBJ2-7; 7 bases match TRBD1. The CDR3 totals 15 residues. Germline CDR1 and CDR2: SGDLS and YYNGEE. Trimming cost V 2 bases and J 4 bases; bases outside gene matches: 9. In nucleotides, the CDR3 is TGTGCCAGCAGCGTCGCCGGGACAGCGGATTACGAGCAGTACTTC. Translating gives CASSVAGTADYEQYF.

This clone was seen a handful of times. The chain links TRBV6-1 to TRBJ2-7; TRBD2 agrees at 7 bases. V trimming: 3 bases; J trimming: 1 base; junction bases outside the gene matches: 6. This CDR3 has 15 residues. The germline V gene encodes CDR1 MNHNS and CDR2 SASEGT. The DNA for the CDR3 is TGTGCCAGCAGTGAGGAGGCTAGCGGTTCCTACGAGCAGTACTTC. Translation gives CASSEEASGSYEQYF.

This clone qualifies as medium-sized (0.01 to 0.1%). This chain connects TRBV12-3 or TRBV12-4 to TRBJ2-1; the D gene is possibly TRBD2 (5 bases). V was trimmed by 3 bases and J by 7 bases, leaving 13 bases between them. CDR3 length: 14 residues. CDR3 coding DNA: TGTGCCAGCAGTTTGGAACTAGGTGTAAATGAGCAGTTCTTC. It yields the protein CASSLELGVNEQFF.

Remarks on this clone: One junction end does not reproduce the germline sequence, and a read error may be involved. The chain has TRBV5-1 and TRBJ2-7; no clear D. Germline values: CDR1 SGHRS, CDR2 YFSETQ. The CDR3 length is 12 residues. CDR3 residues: CTSILYPSEQYF. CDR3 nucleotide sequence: TGCACCAGCATCTTGTACCCCAGCGAGCAGTACTTC.

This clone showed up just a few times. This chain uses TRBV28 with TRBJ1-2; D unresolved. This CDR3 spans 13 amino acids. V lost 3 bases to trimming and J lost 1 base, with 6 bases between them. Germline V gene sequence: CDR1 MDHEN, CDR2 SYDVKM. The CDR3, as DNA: TGTGCCAGCAGTTTTGTGGGTAACTATGGCTACACCTTC. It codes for CASSFVGNYGYTF.

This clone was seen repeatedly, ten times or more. CDR3 in DNA: TGCAGTGCTCCAGCGGGAGTTGAGACCCAGTACTTC. Encoded protein: CSAPAGVETQYF. The chain carries TRBV20-1 and TRBJ2-5; 8 positions match TRBD2. J gave up 5 bases and V 5 bases, and 4 bases lay outside the gene matches. This CDR3 is 12 amino acids long. From germline, CDR1 is DFQATT and CDR2 SNEGSKA (reference sequence).

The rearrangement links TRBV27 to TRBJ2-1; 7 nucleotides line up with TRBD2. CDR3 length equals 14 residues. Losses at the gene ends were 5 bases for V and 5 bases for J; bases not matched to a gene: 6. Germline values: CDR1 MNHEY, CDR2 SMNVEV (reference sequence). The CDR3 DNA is TGTGCCAGCAGTGCAAGCGGGAATCACAATGAGCAGTTCTTC. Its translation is CASSASGNHNEQFF.

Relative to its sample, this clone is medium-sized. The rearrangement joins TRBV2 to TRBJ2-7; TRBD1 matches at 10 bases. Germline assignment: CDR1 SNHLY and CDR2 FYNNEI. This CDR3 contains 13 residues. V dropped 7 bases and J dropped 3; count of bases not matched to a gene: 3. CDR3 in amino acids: CASTRDRGYEQYF. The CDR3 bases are TGTGCCAGCACCCGGGACAGGGGCTACGAGCAGTACTTC. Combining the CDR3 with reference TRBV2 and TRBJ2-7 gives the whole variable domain EPEVTQTPSHQVTQMGQEVILRCVPISNHLYFYWYRQILGQKVEFLVSFYNNEISEKSEIFDDQFSVERPDGSNFTLKIRSTKLEDSAMYFCASTRDRGYEQYFGPGTRLTVT.

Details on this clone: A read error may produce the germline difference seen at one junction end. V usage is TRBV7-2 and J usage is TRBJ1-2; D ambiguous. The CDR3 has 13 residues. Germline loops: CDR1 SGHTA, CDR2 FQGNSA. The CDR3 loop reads CVSSPTTGYGYTF. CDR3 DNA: TGTGTCAGCAGCCCAACGACCGGCTATGGCTACACCTTC. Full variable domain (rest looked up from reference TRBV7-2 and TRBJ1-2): GAGVSQSPSNKVTEKGKDVELRCDPISGHTALYWYRQSLGQGLEFLIYFQGNSAPDKSGLPSDRFSAERTGGSVSTLTIQRTQQEDSAVYLCVSSPTTGYGYTFGSGTRLTVV.